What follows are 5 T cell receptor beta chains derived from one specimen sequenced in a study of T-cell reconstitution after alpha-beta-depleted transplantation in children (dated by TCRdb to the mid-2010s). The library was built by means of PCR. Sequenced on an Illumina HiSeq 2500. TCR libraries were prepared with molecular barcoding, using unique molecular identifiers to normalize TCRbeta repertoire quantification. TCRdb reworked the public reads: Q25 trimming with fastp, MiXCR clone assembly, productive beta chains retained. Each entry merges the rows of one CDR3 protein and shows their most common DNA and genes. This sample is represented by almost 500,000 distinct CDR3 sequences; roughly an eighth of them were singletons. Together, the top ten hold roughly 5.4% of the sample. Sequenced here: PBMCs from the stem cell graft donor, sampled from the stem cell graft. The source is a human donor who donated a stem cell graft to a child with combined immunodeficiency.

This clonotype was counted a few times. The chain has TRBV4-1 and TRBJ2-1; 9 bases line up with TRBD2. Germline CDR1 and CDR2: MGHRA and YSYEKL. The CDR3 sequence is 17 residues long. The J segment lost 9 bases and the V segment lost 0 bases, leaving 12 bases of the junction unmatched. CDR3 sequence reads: CASSQEQRLAGPGEQFF. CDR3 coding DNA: TGCGCCAGCAGCCAAGAACAGCGGCTAGCGGGACCTGGTGAGCAGTTCTTC.

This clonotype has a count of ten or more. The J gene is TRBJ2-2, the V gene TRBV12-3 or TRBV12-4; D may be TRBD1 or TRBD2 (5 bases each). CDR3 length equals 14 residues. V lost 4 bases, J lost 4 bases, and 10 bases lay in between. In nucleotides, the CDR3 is TGTGCCAGCAGTTCGGGGCTGGGCACCGGGGAGCTGTTTTTT. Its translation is CASSSGLGTGELFF.

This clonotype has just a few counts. CDR3 region: CASSFRLRGQATNEKLFF. The CDR3 DNA sequence: TGTGCCAGCAGTTTTCGGCTTCGGGGACAAGCAACTAATGAAAAACTGTTTTTT. The rearrangement uses TRBV12-3 or TRBV12-4 and TRBJ1-4, with TRBD1 as a possible D gene (6 bases). This CDR3 comprises 18 residues. Between the trimmed V and J ends, which lost 3 bases and 0 bases, there was a span of 17 bases.

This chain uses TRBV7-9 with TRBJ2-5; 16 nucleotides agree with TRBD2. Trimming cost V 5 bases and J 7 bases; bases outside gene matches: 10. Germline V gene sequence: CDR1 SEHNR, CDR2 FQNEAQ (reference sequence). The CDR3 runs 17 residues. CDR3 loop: CASSHFPGLAGGVTQYF. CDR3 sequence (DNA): TGTGCCAGCAGCCACTTCCCGGGACTAGCGGGAGGGGTGACCCAGTACTTC.

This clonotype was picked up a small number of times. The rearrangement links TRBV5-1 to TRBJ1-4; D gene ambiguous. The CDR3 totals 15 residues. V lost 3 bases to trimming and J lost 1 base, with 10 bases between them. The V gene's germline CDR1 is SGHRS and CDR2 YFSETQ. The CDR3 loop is CASSSGRRTNEKLFF. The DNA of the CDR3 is TGCGCCAGCAGCTCCGGACGGAGAACTAATGAAAAACTGTTTTTT. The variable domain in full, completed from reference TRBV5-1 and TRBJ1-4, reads KAGVTQTPRYLIKTRGQQVTLSCSPISGHRSVSWYQQTPGQGLQFLFEYFSETQRNKGNFPGRFSGRQFSNSRSEMNVSTLELGDSALYLCASSSGRRTNEKLFFGSGTQLSVL.